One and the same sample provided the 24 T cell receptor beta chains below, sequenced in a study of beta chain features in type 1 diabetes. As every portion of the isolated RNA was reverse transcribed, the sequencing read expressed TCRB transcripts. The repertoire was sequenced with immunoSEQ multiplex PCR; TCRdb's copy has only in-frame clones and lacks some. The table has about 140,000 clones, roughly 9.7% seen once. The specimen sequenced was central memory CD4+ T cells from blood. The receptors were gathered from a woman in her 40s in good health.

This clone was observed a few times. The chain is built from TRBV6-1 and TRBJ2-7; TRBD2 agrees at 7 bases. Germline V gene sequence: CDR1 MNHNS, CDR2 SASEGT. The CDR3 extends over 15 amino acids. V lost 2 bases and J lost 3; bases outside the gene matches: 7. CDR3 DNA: TGTGCCAGCAGTGAATTCTCGGGGGGAAACTACGAGCAGTACTTC. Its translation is CASSEFSGGNYEQYF.

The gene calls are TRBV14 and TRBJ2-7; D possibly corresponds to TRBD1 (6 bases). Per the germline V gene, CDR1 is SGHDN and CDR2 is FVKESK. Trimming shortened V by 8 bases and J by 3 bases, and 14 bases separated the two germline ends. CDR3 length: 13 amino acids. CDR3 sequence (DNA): TGTGCCAGCTCTAACAGGGCCATCTACGAGCAGTACTTC. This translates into CASSNRAIYEQYF.

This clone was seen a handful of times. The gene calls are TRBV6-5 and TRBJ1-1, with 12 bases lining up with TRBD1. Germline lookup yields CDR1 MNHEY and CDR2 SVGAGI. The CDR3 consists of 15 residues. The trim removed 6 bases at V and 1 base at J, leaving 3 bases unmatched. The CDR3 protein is CASRRDRGPNTEAFF. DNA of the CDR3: TGTGCCAGCAGACGGGACAGGGGGCCGAACACTGAAGCTTTCTTT.

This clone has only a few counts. CDR3: CASSLQRTGENQPQHF. For the CDR3, the DNA is TGTGCCAGCTCACTCCAGCGGACAGGAGAGAATCAGCCCCAGCATTTT. The rearrangement links TRBV18 to TRBJ1-5; the match to TRBD1 covers 7 bases. CDR1 is KGHSH and CDR2 is LQKENI in the germline V gene. The CDR3 contains 16 residues. The V and J ends lost 4 bases and 4 bases, in that order; junction bases with no gene match: 10.

In DNA, the CDR3 is TGTGCCAGCAGTGCCCGGACAGGGCAGTCTGGGGCCAACGTCCTGACTTTC. It is translated as CASSARTGQSGANVLTF. The V and J genes are TRBV6-1 and TRBJ2-6; 8 nucleotides line up with TRBD1. V gave up 4 bases and J gave up 1 base; unmatched junction bases: 6. Germline V gene sequence: CDR1 MNHNS, CDR2 SASEGT. The CDR3 is 17 residues long.

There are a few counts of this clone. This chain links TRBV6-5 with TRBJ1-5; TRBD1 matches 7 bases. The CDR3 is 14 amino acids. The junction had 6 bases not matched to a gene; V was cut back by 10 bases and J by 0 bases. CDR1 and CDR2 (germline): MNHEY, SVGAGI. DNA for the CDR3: TGTGCCACCTGGACAGGTATTAGCAATCAGCCCCAGCATTTT. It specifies CATWTGISNQPQHF.

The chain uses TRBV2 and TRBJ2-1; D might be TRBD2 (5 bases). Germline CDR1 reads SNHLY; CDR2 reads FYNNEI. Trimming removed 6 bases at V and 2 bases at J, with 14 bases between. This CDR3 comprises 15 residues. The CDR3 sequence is CASRPGLATYNEQFF. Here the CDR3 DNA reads TGTGCCAGCAGACCTGGACTGGCTACCTACAATGAGCAGTTCTTC.

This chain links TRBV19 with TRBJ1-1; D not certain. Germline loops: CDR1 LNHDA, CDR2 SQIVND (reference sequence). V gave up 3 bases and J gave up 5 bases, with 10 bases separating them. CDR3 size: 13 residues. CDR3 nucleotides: TGTGCCAGTAGTATGTCGAGAGGTACTGAAGCTTTCTTT. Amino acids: CASSMSRGTEAFF.

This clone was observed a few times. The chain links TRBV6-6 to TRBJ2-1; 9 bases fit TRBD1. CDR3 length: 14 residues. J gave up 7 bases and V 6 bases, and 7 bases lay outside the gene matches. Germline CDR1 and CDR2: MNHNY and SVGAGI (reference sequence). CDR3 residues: CASSAGTGINEQFF. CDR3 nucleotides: TGTGCCAGCAGCGCCGGGACAGGGATTAATGAGCAGTTCTTC.

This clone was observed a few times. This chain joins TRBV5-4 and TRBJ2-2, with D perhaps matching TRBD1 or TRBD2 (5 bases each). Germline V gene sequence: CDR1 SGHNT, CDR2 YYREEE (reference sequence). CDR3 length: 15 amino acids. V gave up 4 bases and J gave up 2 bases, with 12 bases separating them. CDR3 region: CASSLGRGNTGELFF. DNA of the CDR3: TGTGCCAGCAGCCTGGGACGGGGAAACACCGGGGAGCTGTTTTTT.

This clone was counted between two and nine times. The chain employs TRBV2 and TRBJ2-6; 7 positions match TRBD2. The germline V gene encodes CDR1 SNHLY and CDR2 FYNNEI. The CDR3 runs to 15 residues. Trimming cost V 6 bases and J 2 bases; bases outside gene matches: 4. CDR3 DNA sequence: TGTGCCAGCAGGGCTACTAGCGCTGGGGCCAACGTCCTGACTTTC. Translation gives CASRATSAGANVLTF. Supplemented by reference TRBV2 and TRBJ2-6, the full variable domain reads EPEVTQTPSHQVTQMGQEVILRCVPISNHLYFYWYRQILGQKVEFLVSFYNNEISEKSEIFDDQFSVERPDGSNFTLKIRSTKLEDSAMYFCASRATSAGANVLTFGAGSRLTVL.

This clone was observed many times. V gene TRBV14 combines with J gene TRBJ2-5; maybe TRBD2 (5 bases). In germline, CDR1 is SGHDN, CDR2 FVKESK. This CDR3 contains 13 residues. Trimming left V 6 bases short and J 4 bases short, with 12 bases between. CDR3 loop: CASRDFWGETQYF. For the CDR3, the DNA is TGTGCCAGCAGGGACTTTTGGGGAGAGACCCAGTACTTC.

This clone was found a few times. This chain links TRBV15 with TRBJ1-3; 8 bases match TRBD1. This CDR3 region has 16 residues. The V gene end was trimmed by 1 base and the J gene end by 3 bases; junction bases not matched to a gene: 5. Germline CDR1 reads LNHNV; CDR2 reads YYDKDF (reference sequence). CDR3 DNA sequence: TGTGCCACCAGCAGAGGACAGGGGACGGTTGGAAACACCATATATTTT. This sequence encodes CATSRGQGTVGNTIYF.

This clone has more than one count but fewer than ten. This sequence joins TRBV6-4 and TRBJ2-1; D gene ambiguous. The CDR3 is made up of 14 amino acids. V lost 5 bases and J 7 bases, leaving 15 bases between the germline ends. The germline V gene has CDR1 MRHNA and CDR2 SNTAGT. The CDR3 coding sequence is TGTGCCAGCAGTCAGGATGTCCGGCCGAATGAGCAGTTCTTC. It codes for CASSQDVRPNEQFF.

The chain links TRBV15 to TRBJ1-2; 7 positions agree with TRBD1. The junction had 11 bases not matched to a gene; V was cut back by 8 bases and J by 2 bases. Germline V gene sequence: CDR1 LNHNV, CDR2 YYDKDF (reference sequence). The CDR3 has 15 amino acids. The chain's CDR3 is CATRPSGGGNYGYTF. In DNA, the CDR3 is TGTGCCACCCGACCTTCGGGAGGGGGCAACTATGGCTACACCTTC. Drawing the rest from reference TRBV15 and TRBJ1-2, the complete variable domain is DAMVIQNPRYQVTQFGKPVTLSCSQTLNHNVMYWYQQKSSQAPKLLFHYYDKDFNNEADTPDNFQSRRPNTSFCFLDIRSPGLGDTAMYLCATRPSGGGNYGYTFGSGTRLTVV.

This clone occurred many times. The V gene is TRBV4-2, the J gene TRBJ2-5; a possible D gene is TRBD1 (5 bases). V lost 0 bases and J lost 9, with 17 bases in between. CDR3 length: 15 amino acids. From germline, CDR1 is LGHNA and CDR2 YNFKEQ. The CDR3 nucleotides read TGTGCCAGCAGCCAAGAGGCCCAGGGTCCCGGAGCCCAGTACTTC. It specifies CASSQEAQGPGAQYF.

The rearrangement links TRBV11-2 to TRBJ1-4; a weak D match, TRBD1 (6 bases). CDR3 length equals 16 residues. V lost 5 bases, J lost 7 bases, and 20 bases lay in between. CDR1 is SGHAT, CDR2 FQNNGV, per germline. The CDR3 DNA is TGTGCCAGCAGCCACTGGACAGCCACCTTAGTTGAAAAACTGTTTTTT. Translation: CASSHWTATLVEKLFF.

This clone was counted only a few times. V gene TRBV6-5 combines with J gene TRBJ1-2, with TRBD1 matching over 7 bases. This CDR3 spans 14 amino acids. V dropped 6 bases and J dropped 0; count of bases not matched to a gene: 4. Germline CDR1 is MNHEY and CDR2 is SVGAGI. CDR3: CASRGQRSNYGYTF. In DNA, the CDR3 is TGTGCCAGCAGGGGACAGAGATCTAACTATGGCTACACCTTC.

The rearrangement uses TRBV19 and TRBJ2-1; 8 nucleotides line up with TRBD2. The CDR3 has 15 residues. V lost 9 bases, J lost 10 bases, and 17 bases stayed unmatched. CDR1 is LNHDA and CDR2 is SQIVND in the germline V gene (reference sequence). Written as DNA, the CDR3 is TGTGCCAGCGCCAGCGGGAGACGGTCAGAAGCGGAGCAGTTCTTC. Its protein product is CASASGRRSEAEQFF. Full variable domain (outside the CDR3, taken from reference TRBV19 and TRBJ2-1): DGGITQSPKYLFRKEGQNVTLSCEQNLNHDAMYWYRQDPGQGLRLIYYSQIVNDFQKGDIAEGYSVSREKKESFPLTVTSAQKNPTAFYLCASASGRRSEAEQFFGPGTRLTVL.

CDR3 DNA sequence: TGCAGCGTTGTACCGGCGGGGGGGCTTGAGCAGTTCTTC. As protein: CSVVPAGGLEQFF. V usage is TRBV29-1 and J usage is TRBJ2-1; 9 bases agree with TRBD2. V lost 4 bases and J lost 9; bases outside the gene matches: 7. Germline V gives CDR1 SQVTM, CDR2 ANQGSEA. CDR3 length: 13 residues.

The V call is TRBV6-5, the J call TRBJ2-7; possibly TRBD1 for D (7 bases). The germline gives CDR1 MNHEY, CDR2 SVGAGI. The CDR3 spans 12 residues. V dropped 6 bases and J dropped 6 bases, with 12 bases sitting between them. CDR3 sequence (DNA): TGTGCCAGCAGCCGCCAGGGGGGCGAGCAGTACTTC. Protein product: CASSRQGGEQYF.

The CDR3 here is CASSLSRAGETQYF. For the CDR3, the DNA is TGTGCCAGCAGCTTGAGCAGGGCTGGGGAGACCCAGTACTTC. V usage is TRBV5-6 and J usage is TRBJ2-5; possibly TRBD1 for D (5 bases). With 1 base removed from V and 5 bases from J, the gap between germline ends came to 12 bases. The CDR3 is 14 residues long. Germline CDR1 SGHDT, CDR2 YYEEEE.

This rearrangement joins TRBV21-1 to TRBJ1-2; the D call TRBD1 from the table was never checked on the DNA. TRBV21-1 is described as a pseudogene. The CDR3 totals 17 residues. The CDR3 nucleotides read TGTGCCAGCAGCAAAGGCGGACAGGTCAATGCTCCGTATGGCTACACCTTC. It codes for CASSKGGQVNAPYGYTF.

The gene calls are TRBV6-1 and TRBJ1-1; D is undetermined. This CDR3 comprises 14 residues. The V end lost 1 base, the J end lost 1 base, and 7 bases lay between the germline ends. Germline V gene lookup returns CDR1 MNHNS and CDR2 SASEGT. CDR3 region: CASSEGVPNTEAFF. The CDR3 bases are TGTGCCAGCAGTGAAGGAGTCCCGAACACTGAAGCTTTCTTT.